The 29 T cell receptor beta chains given below trace back to one sample, sequenced in a study of regulatory T cells in long-lasting Graves disease. The authors built TCR beta libraries using iRepertoire HTBI primers and Arm-PCR of CDR3 regions. TCRdb ran MiXCR on the multiplex PCR reads and lists one entry per CDR3 protein. The sample lists 400,000 to 550,000 distinct CDR3 sequences, under 15% occurring once. This sample's time point: newly diagnosed GD, antithyroid drugs for less than 3 months. Scientists built the TCR library using RNA that was extracted from PBMCs. These data also formed part of another study, on T cells in Graves' hyperthyroidism and ophthalmopathy.

Sequencing used peripheral blood mononuclear cells (PBMCs), obtained at new diagnosis, from a patient treated with antithyroid drugs. The source of these receptors is a woman aged 30 to 39 with Graves disease.

The chain employs TRBV12-3 or TRBV12-4 and TRBJ2-1; D is perhaps TRBD1 (6 bases). Trimming stripped 5 bases from V and 15 bases from J, with 17 bases between. CDR3 length equals 12 residues. In DNA form, the CDR3 reads TGTGCCAGCAGTCCCCAGGGGAATCGGCTGTTCTTC. Protein: CASSPQGNRLFF.

This clonotype came up many times. The chain has TRBV11-2 and TRBJ2-1, with D perhaps given as TRBD1 or TRBD2 (5 bases each). The CDR3 loop spans 14 amino acids. The germline CDR1 and CDR2 sequences are SGHAT and FQNNGV. The V and J ends lost 5 bases and 9 bases respectively, with 17 bases between them. The DNA of the CDR3 is TGTGCCAGCAGCCCGTCTCAGGGAGATAGTGAGCAGTTCTTC. Protein product: CASSPSQGDSEQFF.

This clonotype was seen ten or more times. The chain recombines TRBV6-2 or TRBV6-3 with TRBJ2-1; no clear D gene. The germline CDR1 and CDR2 sequences are MNHEY and SVGEGT. The CDR3 is 16 amino acids. The ends were cut back, 2 bases at V and 6 bases at J, with 17 bases in the middle. Here the CDR3 DNA reads TGTGCCAGCAGTTACGGTCTAGGTGGTATCTTCAATGAGCAGTTCTTC. Translating it yields CASSYGLGGIFNEQFF.

V and J are TRBV12-3 or TRBV12-4 and TRBJ2-1; the D is unclear. V was pared by 4 bases and J by 6 bases, with 7 bases between. The CDR3 loop spans 12 amino acids. In nucleotides, the CDR3 is TGTGCCAGCAGTTATAGGTCCAATGAGCAGTTCTTC. Amino acids: CASSYRSNEQFF.

There are many counts of this clonotype. The genes are TRBV20-1 and TRBJ2-3; 9 bases line up with TRBD2. CDR3 length equals 12 residues. The J segment lost 3 bases and the V segment lost 8 bases, leaving 3 bases of the junction unmatched. The germline V gene encodes CDR1 DFQATT and CDR2 SNEGSKA (reference sequence). CDR3 sequence: CSWTSVTDTQYF. The CDR3 coding sequence is TGCAGTTGGACTAGCGTTACAGATACGCAGTATTTT.

This clonotype was seen many times. This chain links TRBV6-2 or TRBV6-3 with TRBJ2-7, with 9 bases aligning to TRBD1. After removal of 6 bases from V and 3 bases from J, the junction contained 3 bases not matched to a gene. CDR1 and CDR2 (germline): MNHEY, SVGEGT. This CDR3 region has 13 residues. This CDR3 reads CASRGTGNYEQYF. In nucleotides, the CDR3 is TGTGCCAGCAGGGGGACAGGGAACTACGAGCAGTACTTC.

This clonotype was counted many times. The chain recombines TRBV6-1 with TRBJ2-3; the match to TRBD2 covers 7 bases. V lost 6 bases to trimming and J lost 2 bases; unmatched junction nucleotides: 17. CDR1 MNHNS and CDR2 SASEGT come from the germline V gene. CDR3 length: 18 amino acids. The CDR3 nucleotides are TGTGCCAGCAGCACGGACACTTCTAGCGGACTGACCACAGATACGCAGTATTTT. This sequence encodes CASSTDTSSGLTTDTQYF.

The chain combines TRBV28 with TRBJ2-6, with 8 bases lining up with TRBD2. Looked up from germline, CDR1 is MDHEN and CDR2 is SYDVKM. The CDR3 consists of 16 residues. The V and J ends lost 4 bases and 2 bases, in that order; junction bases with no gene match: 4. The CDR3 sequence: CASSSGGAPGANVLTF. Written as DNA, the CDR3 is TGTGCCAGCAGTTCGGGAGGGGCGCCTGGGGCCAACGTCCTGACTTTC.

Many counts were recorded for this clonotype. Because the CDR3's place on the DNA is in doubt, the DNA is left out and the CDR3 is given as listed by TCRdb. The chain couples TRBV5-8 to TRBJ2-1. 15 amino acids form the CDR3, both terminal residues included. Germline CDR1 is SGHTS and CDR2 is YDEGEE. The CDR3 reads CASSSSVSSYNEQFF.

Ten or more counts support this clonotype. V and J are TRBV18 and TRBJ2-3, with 9 bases identical to TRBD1. The germline V gene has CDR1 KGHSH and CDR2 LQKENI. This CDR3 comprises 15 residues. V shed 3 bases and J 4 bases; nucleotides not matched to a gene: 5. This CDR3 is CASSPGTGFSDTQYF. The CDR3 DNA follows: TGTGCCAGCTCACCCGGGACAGGGTTTTCAGATACGCAGTATTTT.

V is TRBV6-1 and J is TRBJ2-3; 9 bases map to TRBD2. CDR3 length: 15 residues. Unmatched junction bases numbered 7, after V lost 5 bases and J lost 4 bases. The germline CDR1 and CDR2 sequences are MNHNS and SASEGT. The CDR3 sequence: CASSPSGGSSDTQYF. For the CDR3, the DNA is TGTGCCAGCAGTCCAAGCGGGGGGAGTTCAGATACGCAGTATTTT.

This clonotype has at least ten counts. This rearrangement joins TRBV3-1 to TRBJ1-1; 7 positions agree with TRBD1. V shed 6 bases, J shed 1 base, and the junction held 5 bases outside the gene matches. The CDR3 is 14 amino acids. Germline loops: CDR1 LGHDT, CDR2 YNNKEL (reference sequence). The CDR3 nucleotides are TGTGCCAGCAGTCAGCGGACAGGGAACACTGAAGCTTTCTTT. Its protein is CASSQRTGNTEAFF.

This clonotype was recorded at least ten times. The chain couples TRBV3-1 to TRBJ2-3; TRBD2 matches 7 bases. The CDR3 consists of 17 residues. The junction had 12 bases not matched to a gene; V was cut back by 0 bases and J by 6 bases. CDR1 and CDR2 (germline): LGHDT, YNNKEL (reference sequence). CDR3 amino acids: CASSQDWSGNKGDTQYF. In DNA form, the CDR3 reads TGTGCCAGCAGCCAAGATTGGAGCGGGAATAAAGGGGATACGCAGTATTTT.

The sample holds a few counts of this clonotype. The chain recombines TRBV19 with TRBJ2-1, with a possible D match to TRBD1 (6 bases). V lost 2 bases and J 4 bases, leaving 15 bases between the germline ends. The germline V gene encodes CDR1 LNHDA and CDR2 SQIVND (reference sequence). CDR3 length: 16 amino acids. CDR3 coding DNA: TGTGCCAGTAGTATATCCCCGGCCGGACAGTACAATGAGCAGTTCTTC. As protein: CASSISPAGQYNEQFF.

This chain joins TRBV15 and TRBJ2-1; D is possibly TRBD2 (5 bases). The CDR3 loop spans 17 amino acids. CDR1 is LNHNV, CDR2 YYDKDF, per germline (reference sequence). Trimming shortened V by 4 bases and J by 6 bases, and 22 bases separated the two germline ends. CDR3 residues: CATSTRSSLPTGNEQFF. CDR3 bases: TGTGCCACCAGCACGAGGTCTAGCCTGCCGACCGGCAATGAGCAGTTCTTC.

This chain links TRBV12-3 or TRBV12-4 with TRBJ1-1, with a possible D match to TRBD1 (5 bases). Trimming removed 3 bases from V and 1 base from J, with 12 bases in between. This CDR3 comprises 15 residues. The CDR3 nucleotides are TGTGCCAGCAGTTTCCGACCTACAGGGAACACTGAAGCTTTCTTT. This codes for CASSFRPTGNTEAFF.

This clonotype was counted ten times or more. The V call is TRBV7-8, the J call TRBJ1-1, with D possibly matching TRBD1 (5 bases). Germline assignment: CDR1 SGHVS and CDR2 FQNEAQ. This CDR3 comprises 13 residues. The V end lost 5 bases, the J end lost 5 bases, and 12 bases lay between the germline ends. The CDR3 sequence: CASSPRWGTEAFF. The DNA for the CDR3 is TGTGCCAGCAGCCCACGATGGGGGACTGAAGCTTTCTTT.

This clonotype was counted many times. The gene calls are TRBV20-1 and TRBJ2-2; weak D call: TRBD1 (7 bases). The V and J ends lost 3 bases and 4 bases respectively, with 12 bases between them. This CDR3 comprises 14 residues. The germline CDR1 and CDR2 sequences are DFQATT and SNEGSKA (reference sequence). The CDR3 is CSASGGGGTGELFF. DNA for the CDR3: TGCAGTGCTAGCGGAGGGGGCGGCACCGGGGAGCTGTTTTTT.

In regard to this clonotype: A read error may produce the germline difference seen at one junction end. The rearrangement uses TRBV12-3 or TRBV12-4 and TRBJ2-7; no firm D call. CDR3 size: 14 residues. The CDR3 loop is CASSPPHIAYEQHF. DNA for the CDR3: TGTGCCAGCAGCCCCCCCCACATCGCCTACGAGCAGCACTTC.

This clonotype was counted at least ten times. The chain has TRBV7-9 and TRBJ2-5, with 10 bases fitting TRBD2. Germline CDR1 is SEHNR and CDR2 is FQNEAQ (reference sequence). This CDR3 spans 17 amino acids. V lost 4 bases, J lost 3 bases, and 11 bases stayed unmatched. The CDR3 DNA sequence: TGTGCCAGCAGCTCAAGCAGGACTAGCGGTAGGGAAGAGACCCAGTACTTC. It yields the protein CASSSSRTSGREETQYF.

This clonotype has a count of ten or more. V and J are TRBV7-3 and TRBJ2-5; the match to TRBD2 covers 11 bases. The CDR3 has 18 amino acids. Unmatched junction bases numbered 12, after V lost 5 bases and J lost 1 base. Germline lookup yields CDR1 SGHTA and CDR2 FQGTGA. CDR3 nucleotide sequence: TGTGCCAGCAGCCCGACCCCCATAGCGGGAGGGCCCCAAGAGACCCAGTACTTC. Translated: CASSPTPIAGGPQETQYF.

This clonotype was detected many times. The chain combines TRBV3-1 with TRBJ2-7; 12 nucleotides agree with TRBD2. CDR1 is LGHDT, CDR2 YNNKEL, per germline (reference sequence). CDR3 size: 15 residues. V lost 1 base to trimming and J lost 6 bases; unmatched junction nucleotides: 4. As DNA, the CDR3 is TGTGCCAGCAGCCAAGGGACTAGCGGGGTTCTCGAGCAGTACTTC. It specifies CASSQGTSGVLEQYF.

In regard to this clonotype: Given a much more abundant clone one base away, this may be a read error. V usage is TRBV2 and J usage is TRBJ1-2; D is unclear. This CDR3 is built from 13 residues. Germline V gene data show CDR1 as SNHLY and CDR2 as FYNNEI. CDR3 nucleotides: TGTGTCAGTGAGGAGGGCAGAACCTATGGCTACACCTTC. Encoded protein: CVSEEGRTYGYTF.

The V gene is TRBV19, the J gene TRBJ1-5; TRBD1 matches at 12 bases. J gave up 5 bases and V 4 bases, and 9 bases lay outside the gene matches. This CDR3 spans 17 amino acids. Germline V gene data show CDR1 as LNHDA and CDR2 as SQIVND (reference sequence). The CDR3 DNA is TGTGCCAGTAGTACAACCCGGGACAGGGGGCGGCATCAGCCCCAGCATTTT. This translates into CASSTTRDRGRHQPQHF.

The V and J genes are TRBV15 and TRBJ1-5; 9 positions match TRBD1. J lost 4 bases, V lost 5 bases, and 9 bases had no gene match. Germline V gene sequence: CDR1 LNHNV, CDR2 YYDKDF (reference sequence). The CDR3 is 16 residues long. The CDR3 nucleotides are TGTGCCACCAGCCGGAGGGACAGGGCGGGGAATCAGCCCCAGCATTTT. As protein: CATSRRDRAGNQPQHF.

This clonotype was detected a few times. Relative to the germline gene, one junction end is altered; a read error may explain this. The chain joins TRBV5-6 to TRBJ2-5, with D perhaps matching TRBD1 or TRBD2 (5 bases each). The length of the CDR3 is 14 residues. Per germline, CDR1 SGHDT and CDR2 YYEEEE. The CDR3 nucleotides read TGTGCCAGCAGCTTGGTCCGGGGCCAAAAGACCCAGTACTTC. This encodes CASSLVRGQKTQYF.

This clonotype was picked up many times. The V call is TRBV2, the J call TRBJ1-4, with 7 bases that match TRBD1. The V gene end was trimmed by 4 bases and the J gene end by 5 bases; junction bases not matched to a gene: 7. From germline, CDR1 is SNHLY and CDR2 FYNNEI. The CDR3 length is 15 residues. The CDR3 sequence is CASSVGTVNNEKLFF. As DNA, the CDR3 is TGTGCCAGCAGTGTAGGGACAGTCAACAATGAAAAACTGTTTTTT.

This clonotype has just a few counts. V and J are TRBV3-1 and TRBJ2-7; possibly TRBD2 for D (6 bases). With 4 bases removed from V and 2 bases from J, the gap between germline ends came to 21 bases. This CDR3 region has 17 residues. Germline CDR1 is LGHDT and CDR2 is YNNKEL (reference sequence). The DNA of the CDR3 is TGTGCCAGCAGCCCGACCCTACGGGGGAGAAATCCCTACGAGCAGTACTTC. It encodes CASSPTLRGRNPYEQYF.

This clonotype was observed at least ten times. The chain links TRBV28 to TRBJ2-1; D is perhaps TRBD2 (6 bases). Trimming removed 3 bases at V and 4 bases at J, with 10 bases between. Germline loops: CDR1 MDHEN, CDR2 SYDVKM. The CDR3 has 14 residues. The CDR3 is CASSFSGTYNEQFF. CDR3 coding DNA: TGTGCCAGCAGTTTTTCCGGGACTTACAATGAGCAGTTCTTC.